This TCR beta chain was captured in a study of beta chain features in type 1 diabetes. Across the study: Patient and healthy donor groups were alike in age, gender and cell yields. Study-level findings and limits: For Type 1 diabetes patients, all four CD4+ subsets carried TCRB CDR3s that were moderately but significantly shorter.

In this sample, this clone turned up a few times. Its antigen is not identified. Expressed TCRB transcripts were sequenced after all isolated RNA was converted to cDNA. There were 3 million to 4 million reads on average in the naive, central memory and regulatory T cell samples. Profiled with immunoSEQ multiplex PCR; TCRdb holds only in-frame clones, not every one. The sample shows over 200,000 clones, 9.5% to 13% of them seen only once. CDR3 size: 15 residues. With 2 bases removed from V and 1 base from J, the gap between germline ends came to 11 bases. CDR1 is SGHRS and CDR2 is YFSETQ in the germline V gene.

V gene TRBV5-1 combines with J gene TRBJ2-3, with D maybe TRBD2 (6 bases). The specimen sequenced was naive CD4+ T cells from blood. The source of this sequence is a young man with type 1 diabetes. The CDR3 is CASSFLPSGTDTQYF. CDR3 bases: TGCGCCAGCAGCTTTCTGCCTAGCGGCACAGATACGCAGTATTTT.